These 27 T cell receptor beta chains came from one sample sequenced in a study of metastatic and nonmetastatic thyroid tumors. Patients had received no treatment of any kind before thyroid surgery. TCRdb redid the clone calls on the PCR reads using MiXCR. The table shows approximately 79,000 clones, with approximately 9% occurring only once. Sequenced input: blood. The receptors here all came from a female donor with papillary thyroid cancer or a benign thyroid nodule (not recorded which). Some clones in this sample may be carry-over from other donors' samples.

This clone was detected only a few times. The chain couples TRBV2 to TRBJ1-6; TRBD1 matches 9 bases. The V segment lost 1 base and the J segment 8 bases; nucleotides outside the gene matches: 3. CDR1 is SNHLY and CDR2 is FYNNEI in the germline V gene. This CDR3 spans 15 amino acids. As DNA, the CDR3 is TGTGCCAGCAGTGAAGGGGGGACAGGGCATTCACCCCTCCACTTT. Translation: CASSEGGTGHSPLHF.

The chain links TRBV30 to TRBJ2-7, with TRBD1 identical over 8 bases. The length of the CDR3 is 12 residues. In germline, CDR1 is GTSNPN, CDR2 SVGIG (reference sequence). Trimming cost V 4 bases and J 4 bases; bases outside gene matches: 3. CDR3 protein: CAWTGGKYEQYF. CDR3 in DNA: TGTGCCTGGACAGGGGGCAAATACGAGCAGTACTTC.

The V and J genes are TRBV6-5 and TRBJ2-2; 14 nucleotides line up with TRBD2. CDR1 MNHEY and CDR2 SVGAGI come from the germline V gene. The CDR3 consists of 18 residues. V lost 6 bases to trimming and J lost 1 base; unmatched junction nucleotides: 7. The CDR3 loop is CASSHPGLAGENTGELFF. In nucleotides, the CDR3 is TGTGCCAGCAGCCATCCGGGACTAGCGGGGGAGAACACCGGGGAGCTGTTTTTT.

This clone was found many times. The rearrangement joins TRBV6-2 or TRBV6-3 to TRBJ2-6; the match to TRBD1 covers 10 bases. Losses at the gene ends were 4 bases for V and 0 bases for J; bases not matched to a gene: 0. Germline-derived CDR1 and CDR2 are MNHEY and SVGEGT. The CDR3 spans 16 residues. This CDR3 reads CASSWTGGSGANVLTF. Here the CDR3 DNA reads TGTGCCAGCAGTTGGACAGGGGGCTCTGGGGCCAACGTCCTGACTTTC.

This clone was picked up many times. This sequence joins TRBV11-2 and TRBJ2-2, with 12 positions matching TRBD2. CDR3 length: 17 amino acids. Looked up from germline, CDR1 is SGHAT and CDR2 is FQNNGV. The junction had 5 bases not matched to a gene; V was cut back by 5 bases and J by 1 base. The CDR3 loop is CASSRGLAGRNTGELFF. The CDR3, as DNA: TGTGCCAGCAGCCGAGGACTAGCGGGGAGGAACACCGGGGAGCTGTTTTTT.

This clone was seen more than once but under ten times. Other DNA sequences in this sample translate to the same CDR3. CDR3 coding DNA: TGTGCCACCAGTGAGATCAGGGGGCCGTGGGCGCAACCACTCACGGATACGCAGTATTTT. It yields the protein CATSEIRGPWAQPLTDTQYF. The V call is TRBV24-1, the J call TRBJ2-3, with TRBD1 matching over 8 bases. This CDR3 has 20 residues. Germline CDR1 and CDR2: KGHDR and SFDVKD. V shed 4 bases and J 6 bases; nucleotides not matched to a gene: 23.

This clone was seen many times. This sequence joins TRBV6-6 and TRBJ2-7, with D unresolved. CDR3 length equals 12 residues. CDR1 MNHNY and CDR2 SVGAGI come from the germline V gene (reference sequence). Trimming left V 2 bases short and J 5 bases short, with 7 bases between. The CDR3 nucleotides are TGTGCCAGCAGTTACGACTTTGACGAGCAGTACTTC. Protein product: CASSYDFDEQYF.

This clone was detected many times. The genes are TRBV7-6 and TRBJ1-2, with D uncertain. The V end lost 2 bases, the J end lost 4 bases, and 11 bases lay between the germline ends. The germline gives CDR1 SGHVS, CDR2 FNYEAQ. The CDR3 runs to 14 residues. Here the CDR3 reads CASSLQPGAYGYTF. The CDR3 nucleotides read TGTGCCAGCAGCTTACAGCCAGGTGCCTATGGCTACACCTTC.

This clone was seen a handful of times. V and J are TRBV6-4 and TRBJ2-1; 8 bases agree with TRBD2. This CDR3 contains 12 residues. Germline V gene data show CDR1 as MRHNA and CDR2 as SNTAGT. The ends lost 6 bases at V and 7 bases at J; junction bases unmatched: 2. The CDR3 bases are TGTGCCAGCAGCTCGGGGGGGAATGAGCAGTTCTTC. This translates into CASSSGGNEQFF.

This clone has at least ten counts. This CDR3 reads CASSPTGQNYGYTF. CDR3 in DNA: TGTGCCAGCAGCCCCACGGGACAAAACTATGGCTACACCTTC. V gene TRBV3-1 combines with J gene TRBJ1-2, with a weak D call TRBD1 (6 bases). Germline values: CDR1 LGHDT, CDR2 YNNKEL (reference sequence). This CDR3 has 14 amino acids. V gave up 4 bases and J gave up 2 bases, with 11 bases separating them.

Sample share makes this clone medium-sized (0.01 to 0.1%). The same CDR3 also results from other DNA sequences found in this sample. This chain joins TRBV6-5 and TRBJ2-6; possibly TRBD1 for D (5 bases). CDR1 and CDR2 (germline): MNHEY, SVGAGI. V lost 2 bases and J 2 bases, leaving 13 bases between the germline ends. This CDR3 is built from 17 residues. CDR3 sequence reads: CASSYGQGRAGANVLTF. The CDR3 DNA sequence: TGTGCCAGCAGTTACGGCCAGGGTAGAGCTGGGGCCAACGTCCTGACTTTC.

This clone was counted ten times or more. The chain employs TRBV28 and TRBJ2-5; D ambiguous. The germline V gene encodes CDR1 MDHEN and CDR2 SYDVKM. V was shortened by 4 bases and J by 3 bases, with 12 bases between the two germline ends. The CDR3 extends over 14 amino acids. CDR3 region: CASSSVGREETQYF. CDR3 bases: TGTGCCAGCAGTTCGGTTGGAAGGGAAGAGACCCAGTACTTC.

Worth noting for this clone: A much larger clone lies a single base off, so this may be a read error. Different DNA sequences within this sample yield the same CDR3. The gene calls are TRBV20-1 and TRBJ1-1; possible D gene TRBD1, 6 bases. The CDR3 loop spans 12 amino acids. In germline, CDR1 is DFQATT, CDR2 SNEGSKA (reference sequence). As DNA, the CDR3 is TGCAGTGCCAGAGCAGGGGAAACTGAAGCTTTCTTT. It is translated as CSARAGETEAFF.

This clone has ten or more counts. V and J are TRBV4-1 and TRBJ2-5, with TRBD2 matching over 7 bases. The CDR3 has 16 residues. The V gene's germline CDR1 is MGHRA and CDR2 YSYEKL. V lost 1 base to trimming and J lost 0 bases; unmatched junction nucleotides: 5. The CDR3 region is CASSQGVLADQETQYF. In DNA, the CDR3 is TGCGCCAGCAGCCAAGGAGTCCTAGCGGACCAAGAGACCCAGTACTTC.

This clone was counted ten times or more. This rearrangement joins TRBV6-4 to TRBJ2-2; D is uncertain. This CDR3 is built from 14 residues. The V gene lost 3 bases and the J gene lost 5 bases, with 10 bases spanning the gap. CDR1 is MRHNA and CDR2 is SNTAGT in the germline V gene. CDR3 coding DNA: TGTGCCAGCAGTGAGAGTGCCTCAACCGGGGAGCTGTTTTTT. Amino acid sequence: CASSESASTGELFF.

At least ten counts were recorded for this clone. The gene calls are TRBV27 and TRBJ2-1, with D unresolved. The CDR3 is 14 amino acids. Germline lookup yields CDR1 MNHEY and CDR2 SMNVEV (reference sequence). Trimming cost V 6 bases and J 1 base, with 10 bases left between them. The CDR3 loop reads CASRLPGSYNEQFF. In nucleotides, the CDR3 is TGTGCCAGCAGACTACCCGGGTCCTACAATGAGCAGTTCTTC.

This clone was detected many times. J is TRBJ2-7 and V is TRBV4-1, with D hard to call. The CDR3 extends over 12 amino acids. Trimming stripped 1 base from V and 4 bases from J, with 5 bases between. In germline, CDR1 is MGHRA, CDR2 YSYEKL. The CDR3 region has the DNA TGCGCCAGCAGCCAAGGAATTTACGAGCAGTACTTC. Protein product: CASSQGIYEQYF.

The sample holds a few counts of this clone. CDR3 nucleotide sequence: TGTGCCAGCAGTCAACCTCCGACAGGGGACTACGAGCAGTACTTC. The encoded protein is CASSQPPTGDYEQYF. This chain connects TRBV7-3 to TRBJ2-7; TRBD1 matches at 8 bases. V gave up 6 bases and J gave up 3 bases; unmatched junction bases: 10. Germline V gene sequence: CDR1 SGHTA, CDR2 FQGTGA. This CDR3 has 15 amino acids.

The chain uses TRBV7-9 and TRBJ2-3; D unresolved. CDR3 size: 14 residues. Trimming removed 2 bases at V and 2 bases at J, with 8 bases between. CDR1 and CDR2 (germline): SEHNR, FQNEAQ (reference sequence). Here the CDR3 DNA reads TGTGCCAGCAGCTTACAGGCCTACACAGATACGCAGTATTTT. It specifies CASSLQAYTDTQYF.

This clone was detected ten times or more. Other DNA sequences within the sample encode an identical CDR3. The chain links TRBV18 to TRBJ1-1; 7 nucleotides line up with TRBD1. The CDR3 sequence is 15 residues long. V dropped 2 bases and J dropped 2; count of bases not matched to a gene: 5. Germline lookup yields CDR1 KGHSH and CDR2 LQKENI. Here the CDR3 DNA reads TGTGCCAGCTCACCAGGGACAGTGACTAACACTGAAGCTTTCTTT. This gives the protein CASSPGTVTNTEAFF.

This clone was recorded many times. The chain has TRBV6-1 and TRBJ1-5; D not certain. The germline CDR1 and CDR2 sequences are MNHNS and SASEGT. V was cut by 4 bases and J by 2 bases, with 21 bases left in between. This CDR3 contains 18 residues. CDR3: CASSGGSLRADGNQPQHF. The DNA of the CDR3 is TGTGCCAGCAGTGGCGGCAGTCTCCGGGCGGATGGCAATCAGCCCCAGCATTTT.

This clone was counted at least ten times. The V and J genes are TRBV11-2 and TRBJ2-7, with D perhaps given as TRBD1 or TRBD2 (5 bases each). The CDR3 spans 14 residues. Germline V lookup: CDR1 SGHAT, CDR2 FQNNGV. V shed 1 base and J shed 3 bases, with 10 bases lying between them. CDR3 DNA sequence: TGTGCCAGCAGCTTAGCCAGGGACGGCTACGAGCAGTACTTC. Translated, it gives CASSLARDGYEQYF. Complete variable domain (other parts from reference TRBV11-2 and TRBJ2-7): EAGVAQSPRYKIIEKRQSVAFWCNPISGHATLYWYQQILGQGPKLLIQFQNNGVVDDSQLPKDRFSAERLKGVDSTLKIQPAKLEDSAVYLCASSLARDGYEQYFGPGTRLTVT.

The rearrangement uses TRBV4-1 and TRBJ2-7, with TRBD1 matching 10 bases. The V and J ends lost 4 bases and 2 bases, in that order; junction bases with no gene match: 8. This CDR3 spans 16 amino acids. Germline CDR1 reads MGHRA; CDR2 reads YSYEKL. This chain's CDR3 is CASSPGQGQGAYEQYF. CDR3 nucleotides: TGCGCCAGCAGCCCGGGTCAAGGACAGGGGGCCTACGAGCAGTACTTC.

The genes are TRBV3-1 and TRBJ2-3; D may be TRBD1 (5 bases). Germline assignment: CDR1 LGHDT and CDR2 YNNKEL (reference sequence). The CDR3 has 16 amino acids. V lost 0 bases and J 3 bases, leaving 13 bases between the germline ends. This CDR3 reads CASSQDRVGSTDTQYF. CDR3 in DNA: TGTGCCAGCAGCCAAGACAGGGTTGGGTCGACAGATACGCAGTATTTT.

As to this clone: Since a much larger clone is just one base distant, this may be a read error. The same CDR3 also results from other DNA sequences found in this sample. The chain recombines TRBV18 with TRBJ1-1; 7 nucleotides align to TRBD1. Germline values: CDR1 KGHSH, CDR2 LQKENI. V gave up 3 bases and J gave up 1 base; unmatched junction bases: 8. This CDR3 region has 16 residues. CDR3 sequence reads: CASSPRTGQANTEAFF. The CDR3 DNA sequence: TGTGCCAGCTCACCTAGGACAGGTCAGGCGAACACTGAAGCTTTCTTT.

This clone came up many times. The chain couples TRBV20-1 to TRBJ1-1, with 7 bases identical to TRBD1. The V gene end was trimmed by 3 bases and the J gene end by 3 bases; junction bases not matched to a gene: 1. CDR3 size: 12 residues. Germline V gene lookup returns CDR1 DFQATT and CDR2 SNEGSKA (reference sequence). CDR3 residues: CSASTGDTEAFF. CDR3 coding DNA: TGCAGTGCTAGCACAGGGGACACTGAAGCTTTCTTT.

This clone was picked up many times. The DNA for the CDR3 is TGTGCCAGCAGCCCAGGGGATGAGCAGTTCTTC. This codes for CASSPGDEQFF. This chain connects TRBV7-9 to TRBJ2-1; a possible D gene is TRBD1 (6 bases). Germline CDR1 reads SEHNR; CDR2 reads FQNEAQ (reference sequence). CDR3 length: 11 amino acids. V gave up 5 bases and J gave up 8 bases, with 7 bases separating them.